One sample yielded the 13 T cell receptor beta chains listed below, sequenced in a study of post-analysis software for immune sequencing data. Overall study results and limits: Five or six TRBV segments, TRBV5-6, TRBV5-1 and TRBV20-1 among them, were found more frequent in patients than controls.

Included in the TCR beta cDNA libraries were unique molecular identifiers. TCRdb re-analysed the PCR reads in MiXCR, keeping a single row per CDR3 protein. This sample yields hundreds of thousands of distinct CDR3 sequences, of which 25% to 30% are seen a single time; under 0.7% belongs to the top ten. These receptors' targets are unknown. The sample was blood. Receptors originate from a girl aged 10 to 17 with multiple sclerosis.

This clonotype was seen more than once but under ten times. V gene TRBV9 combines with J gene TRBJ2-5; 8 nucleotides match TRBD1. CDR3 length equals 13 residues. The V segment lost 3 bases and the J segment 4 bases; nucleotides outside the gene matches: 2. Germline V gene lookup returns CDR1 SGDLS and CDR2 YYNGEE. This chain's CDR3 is CASSARGRETQYF. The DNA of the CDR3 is TGTGCCAGCAGCGCCAGGGGGCGAGAGACCCAGTACTTC.

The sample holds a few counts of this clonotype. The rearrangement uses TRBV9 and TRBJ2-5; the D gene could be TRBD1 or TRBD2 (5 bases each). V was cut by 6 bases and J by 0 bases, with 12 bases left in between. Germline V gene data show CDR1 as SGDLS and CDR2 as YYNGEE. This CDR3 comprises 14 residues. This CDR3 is CASTPGPNQETQYF. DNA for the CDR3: TGTGCCAGCACCCCGGGACCCAACCAAGAGACCCAGTACTTC.

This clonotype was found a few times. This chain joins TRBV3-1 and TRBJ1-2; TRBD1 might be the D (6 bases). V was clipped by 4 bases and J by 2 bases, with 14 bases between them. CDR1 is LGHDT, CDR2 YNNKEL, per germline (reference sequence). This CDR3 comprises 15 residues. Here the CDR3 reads CASSPRTEMNYGYTF. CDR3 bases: TGTGCCAGCAGCCCCCGGACAGAGATGAACTATGGCTACACCTTC. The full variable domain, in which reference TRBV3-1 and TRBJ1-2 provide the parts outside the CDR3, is DTAVSQTPKYLVTQMGNDKSIKCEQNLGHDTMYWYKQDSKKFLKIMFSYNNKELIINETVPNRFSPKSPDKAHLNLHINSLELGDSAVYFCASSPRTEMNYGYTFGSGTRLTVV.

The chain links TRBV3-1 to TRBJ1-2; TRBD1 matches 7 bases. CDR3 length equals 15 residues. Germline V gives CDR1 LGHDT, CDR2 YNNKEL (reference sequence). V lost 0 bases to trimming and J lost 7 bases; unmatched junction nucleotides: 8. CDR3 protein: CASSQEPGGTTGYTF. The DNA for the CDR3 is TGTGCCAGCAGCCAAGAGCCAGGGGGGACCACTGGCTACACCTTC.

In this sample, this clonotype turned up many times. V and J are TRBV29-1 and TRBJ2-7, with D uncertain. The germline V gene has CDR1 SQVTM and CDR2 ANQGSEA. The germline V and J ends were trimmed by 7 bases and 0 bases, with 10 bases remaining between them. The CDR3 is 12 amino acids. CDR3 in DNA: TGCAGCGCCCAGTCGAGCTCCTACGAGCAGTACTTC. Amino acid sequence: CSAQSSSYEQYF.

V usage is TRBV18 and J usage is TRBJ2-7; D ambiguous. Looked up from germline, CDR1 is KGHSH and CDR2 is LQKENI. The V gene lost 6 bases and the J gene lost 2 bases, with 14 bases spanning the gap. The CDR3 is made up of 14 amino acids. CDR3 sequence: CASSPSPSAYEQYF. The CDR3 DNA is TGTGCCAGCTCCCCCTCCCCATCGGCCTACGAGCAGTACTTC.

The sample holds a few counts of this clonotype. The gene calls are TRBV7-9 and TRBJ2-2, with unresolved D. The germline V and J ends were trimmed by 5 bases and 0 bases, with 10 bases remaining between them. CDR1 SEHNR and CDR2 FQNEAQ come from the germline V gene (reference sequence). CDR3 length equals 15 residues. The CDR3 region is CASSAGNSNTGELFF. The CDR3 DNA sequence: TGTGCCAGCAGCGCTGGGAACTCGAACACCGGGGAGCTGTTTTTT.

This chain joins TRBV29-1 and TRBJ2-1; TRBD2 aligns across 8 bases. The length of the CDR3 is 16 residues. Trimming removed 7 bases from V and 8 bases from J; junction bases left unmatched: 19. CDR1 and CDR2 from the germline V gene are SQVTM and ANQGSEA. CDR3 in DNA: TGCAGCGCCCACACGCCGGGACTAGGGGGATTCGATGAGCAGTTCTTC. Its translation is CSAHTPGLGGFDEQFF.

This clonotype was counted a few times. CDR3 sequence: CASSLSVDTQYF. Here the CDR3 DNA reads TGTGCCAGCAGTTTATCCGTTGATACGCAGTATTTT. The J gene is TRBJ2-3, the V gene TRBV12-3 or TRBV12-4; D gene unclear. CDR3 length: 12 amino acids. The V and J ends lost 2 bases and 6 bases respectively, with 6 bases between them.

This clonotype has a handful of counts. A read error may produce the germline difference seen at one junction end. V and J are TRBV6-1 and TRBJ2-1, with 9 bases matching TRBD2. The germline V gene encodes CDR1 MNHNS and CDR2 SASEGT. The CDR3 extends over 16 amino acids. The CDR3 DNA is TGTGCCAGCAGGGAAGGTACTAGCGGGCGGCTCAATGAGCAGTTCTTC. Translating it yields CASREGTSGRLNEQFF.

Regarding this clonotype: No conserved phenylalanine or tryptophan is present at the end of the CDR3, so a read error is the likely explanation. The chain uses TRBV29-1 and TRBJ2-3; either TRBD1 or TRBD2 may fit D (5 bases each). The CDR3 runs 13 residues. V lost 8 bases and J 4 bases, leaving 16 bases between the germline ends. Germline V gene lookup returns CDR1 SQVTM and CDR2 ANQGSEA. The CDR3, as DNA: TGCAGCCCCGGGACGATCAGGCCAGATACGCAGTATGTT. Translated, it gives CSPGTIRPDTQYV.

CDR3: CSVEQYGYTF. The DNA of the CDR3 is TGCAGCGTTGAACAGTATGGCTACACCTTC. This chain links TRBV29-1 with TRBJ1-2; D gene ambiguous. Per germline, CDR1 SQVTM and CDR2 ANQGSEA. The CDR3 runs to 10 residues. Trimming cost V 2 bases and J 5 bases, with 3 bases left between them.

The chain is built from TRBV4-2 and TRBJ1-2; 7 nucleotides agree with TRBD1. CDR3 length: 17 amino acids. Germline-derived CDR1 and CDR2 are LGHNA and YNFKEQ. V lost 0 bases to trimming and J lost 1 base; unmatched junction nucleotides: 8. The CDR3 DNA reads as TGTGCCAGCAGCCAAGAACTTGTAACAGGGGATAACTATGGCTACACCTTC. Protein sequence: CASSQELVTGDNYGYTF.